This TCR beta chain comes out of a study of early T cells in non-severe SARS-CoV-2 infection. Study-level background: Unpaired chains resulted from sequencing bulk RNA of unsorted whole blood.

The TCR library protocol attached unique molecular identifiers to the individual cDNA molecules. TCRdb independently ran MiXCR on the 5' RACE reads; one entry per CDR3 protein. The sample has fewer than 120,000 distinct CDR3 sequences, around an eighth seen once. This clonotype was seen only a few times. As yet, its antigen is unknown. V shed 4 bases, J shed 4 bases, and the junction held 9 bases outside the gene matches. CDR1 is SGDLS and CDR2 is YYNGEE in the germline V gene. The CDR3 spans 16 residues. Whole-study findings and limits: VDJdb-based annotation leaned toward anti-spike CD8 responses and missed private and CD4 specificities.

This chain connects TRBV9 to TRBJ2-3; TRBD1 aligns across 10 bases. This specimen was whole blood, taken at baseline. This TCR was recovered from an adult who was a healthcare worker with PCR-confirmed SARS-CoV-2 infection or an uninfected control (not recorded which). The CDR3 here is CASSLSGTGVPDTQYF. The DNA for the CDR3 is TGTGCCAGCAGCCTCAGCGGGACAGGGGTCCCAGATACGCAGTATTTT.